The 24 T cell receptor beta chains in this list originate from one sample, sequenced in a study of CD8+ T cells in alopecia areata. Treatment meaning: oral pan-JAK inhibitor, 5-10 mg twice daily. Following extraction, RNA underwent reverse transcription to cDNA, which served as the sequencing template. Measured with immunoSEQ multiplex PCR; TCRdb has only the in-frame clones, and not every one. The data hold around 99,000 clones, with 84% observed a single time. The input for sequencing was CD8+ T cells sorted from blood, taken at week 24, from a patient treated with tofacitinib. The receptor source for this set is a human donor with alopecia areata.

The chain uses TRBV5-1 and TRBJ1-2; D is perhaps TRBD1 (6 bases). V was cut by 2 bases and J by 2 bases, with 13 bases left in between. CDR3 length: 15 amino acids. Germline V CDR1 and CDR2: SGHRS, YFSETQ. DNA for the CDR3: TGCGCCAGCAGCTTACAGGGAGGGGAAAACTATGGCTACACCTTC. Protein sequence: CASSLQGGENYGYTF.

This chain connects TRBV7-8 to TRBJ2-5; 8 bases line up with TRBD1. The V gene end was trimmed by 4 bases and the J gene end by 5 bases; junction bases not matched to a gene: 6. There are 14 residues in the CDR3. Germline V lookup: CDR1 SGHVS, CDR2 FQNEAQ. DNA of the CDR3: TGTGCCAGCAGCTCCAGGGGGCGCCAGGAGACCCAGTACTTC. It encodes CASSSRGRQETQYF.

The chain uses TRBV13 and TRBJ2-5, with 8 nucleotides matching TRBD2. With 6 bases clipped from V and 4 bases from J, the junction kept 16 bases outside the gene matches. Germline loops: CDR1 PRHDT, CDR2 FYEKMQ (reference sequence). CDR3 length equals 17 residues. The CDR3 DNA follows: TGTGCCAGCAGTTGGCAACTGCAGCGGGGGCCGGTAGAGACCCAGTACTTC. Translation: CASSWQLQRGPVETQYF.

V usage is TRBV14 and J usage is TRBJ2-1; D ambiguous. V lost 4 bases and J lost 0, with 10 bases in between. Germline V gives CDR1 SGHDN, CDR2 FVKESK. The CDR3 runs to 15 residues. The DNA of the CDR3 is TGTGCCAGCAGCCCAACACCTTCCTCCTACAATGAGCAGTTCTTC. Its protein product is CASSPTPSSYNEQFF. Variable domain in full (rest from reference TRBV14 and TRBJ2-1): EAGVTQFPSHSVIEKGQTVTLRCDPISGHDNLYWYRRVMGKEIKFLLHFVKESKQDESGMPNNRFLAERTGGTYSTLKVQPAELEDSGVYFCASSPTPSSYNEQFFGPGTRLTVL.

This clone was seen just once. This sample also contains other DNA sequences that code for the same CDR3. The J gene is TRBJ2-3, the V gene TRBV7-9; TRBD2 matches 12 bases. This CDR3 spans 16 amino acids. In germline, CDR1 is SEHNR, CDR2 FQNEAQ (reference sequence). V trimming: 5 bases; J trimming: 1 base; junction bases outside the gene matches: 4. CDR3 amino acids: CASSPRTSGGTDTQYF. In DNA, the CDR3 is TGTGCCAGCAGCCCCCGGACTAGCGGGGGCACAGATACGCAGTATTTT.

V usage is TRBV7-9 and J usage is TRBJ2-3; TRBD2 matches 8 bases. Per germline, CDR1 SEHNR and CDR2 FQNEAQ (reference sequence). This CDR3 contains 15 residues. Trimming cost V 4 bases and J 3 bases; bases outside gene matches: 6. CDR3 sequence: CASSSIAGQTDTQYF. Written as DNA, the CDR3 is TGTGCCAGCAGCTCAATAGCGGGACAAACAGATACGCAGTATTTT.

This clone was observed once. The V gene is TRBV29-1, the J gene TRBJ2-1, with D possibly TRBD2 on 6 matching bases. Germline lookup yields CDR1 SQVTM and CDR2 ANQGSEA. The CDR3 loop spans 12 amino acids. V was clipped by 3 bases and J by 6 bases, with 9 bases between them. In nucleotides, the CDR3 is TGCAGCGTTGACCCCGGGGGCAATGAGCAGTTCTTC. Amino acid sequence: CSVDPGGNEQFF.

The J gene is TRBJ2-7, the V gene TRBV6-1; no definite D call. Germline CDR1 is MNHNS and CDR2 is SASEGT. The CDR3 runs 15 residues. Trimming took off 6 bases at V and 2 bases at J, with 17 bases between the two ends. CDR3 DNA sequence: TGTGCCAGCAGGAAAATTTCCGACGGCCCCTACGAGCAGTACTTC. It codes for CASRKISDGPYEQYF.

V usage is TRBV6-5 and J usage is TRBJ1-2; TRBD1 aligns across 8 bases. Losses at the gene ends were 2 bases for V and 5 bases for J; bases not matched to a gene: 1. Germline CDR1 reads MNHEY; CDR2 reads SVGAGI. The CDR3 runs to 13 residues. The CDR3 reads CASSYRTGYGYTF. CDR3 in DNA: TGTGCCAGCAGTTACAGGACAGGGTATGGCTACACCTTC.

The chain links TRBV7-8 to TRBJ2-5; D gene uncertain. V gave up 0 bases and J gave up 1 base, with 6 bases separating them. The CDR3 is made up of 14 amino acids. The germline V gene encodes CDR1 SGHVS and CDR2 FQNEAQ. CDR3 nucleotides: TGTGCCAGCAGCTTAGCGCGGCTCCAAGAGACCCAGTACTTC. This encodes CASSLARLQETQYF.

The chain recombines TRBV7-9 with TRBJ2-7, with D perhaps matching TRBD1 (6 bases). Germline lookup yields CDR1 SEHNR and CDR2 FQNEAQ (reference sequence). The V end lost 3 bases, the J end lost 0 bases, and 15 bases lay between the germline ends. This CDR3 comprises 16 residues. The CDR3 DNA follows: TGTGCCAGCAGCTTGTCAGGACAGCTGATCTCCTACGAGCAGTACTTC. It specifies CASSLSGQLISYEQYF.

In this sample, this clone turned up a few times. The V call is TRBV30, the J call TRBJ2-5; D uncertain. Trimming cost V 0 bases and J 5 bases, with 19 bases left between them. The CDR3 spans 16 residues. CDR1 GTSNPN and CDR2 SVGIG come from the germline V gene (reference sequence). CDR3 coding DNA: TGTGCCTGGAGTGTCATGGCAGCCGCTGGGGTGGAGACCCAGTACTTC. Translated: CAWSVMAAAGVETQYF.

The chain recombines TRBV7-8 with TRBJ1-4, with D possibly matching TRBD1 (6 bases). CDR1 SGHVS and CDR2 FQNEAQ come from the germline V gene. CDR3 size: 15 residues. V gave up 3 bases and J gave up 8 bases, with 16 bases separating them. The CDR3: CASSLDRFGREKLFF. The DNA for the CDR3 is TGTGCCAGCAGCTTGGACAGATTTGGAAGGGAAAAACTGTTTTTT. Using reference TRBV7-8 and TRBJ1-4 for the parts outside the CDR3, the full variable domain is GAGVSQSPRYKVAKRGQDVALRCDPISGHVSLFWYQQALGQGPEFLTYFQNEAQLDKSGLPSDRFFAERPEGSVSTLKIQRTQQEDSAVYLCASSLDRFGREKLFFGSGTQLSVL.

V usage is TRBV6-5 and J usage is TRBJ2-7, with unresolved D. The germline CDR1 and CDR2 sequences are MNHEY and SVGAGI. V dropped 0 bases and J dropped 2 bases, with 5 bases sitting between them. The CDR3 consists of 13 residues. The CDR3: CASSYSFTYEQYF. The DNA for the CDR3 is TGTGCCAGCAGTTACTCGTTCACCTACGAGCAGTACTTC.

CDR3 sequence (DNA): TGCGCCAGCAGCCAATATCGAAGCACTGAAGCTTTCTTT. Translated, it gives CASSQYRSTEAFF. The chain carries TRBV4-1 and TRBJ1-1; D gene ambiguous. Trimming removed 2 bases from V and 4 bases from J, with 8 bases in between. CDR1 is MGHRA, CDR2 YSYEKL, per germline. The CDR3 runs to 13 residues.

Notes on this clone: The junction does not match germline at one end; this may be a read error. This chain uses TRBV12-5 with TRBJ1-1; D remains unclear. The germline V gene encodes CDR1 LGHNT and CDR2 FRNRAP. The CDR3 is 11 amino acids. CDR3 amino acids: CARGSDGEAFF. The CDR3 region has the DNA TGTGCTAGGGGTTCCGACGGGGAAGCTTTCTTT. Full variable domain (missing parts from reference TRBV12-5 and TRBJ1-1): DARVTQTPRHKVTEMGQEVTMRCQPILGHNTVFWYRQTMMQGLELLAYFRNRAPLDDSGMPKDRFSAEMPDATLATLKIQPSEPRDSAVYFCARGSDGEAFFGQGTRLTVV.

The chain links TRBV2 to TRBJ2-7, with a tentative D call TRBD2 (6 bases). Looked up from germline, CDR1 is SNHLY and CDR2 is FYNNEI. The CDR3 is 16 amino acids. V shed 2 bases and J shed 2 bases, with 16 bases lying between them. The CDR3 DNA follows: TGTGCCAGCAGTGAATTGGGTTTGGAGGGACCCTACGAGCAGTACTTC. Translated: CASSELGLEGPYEQYF.

The chain employs TRBV10-3 and TRBJ2-7, with 12 positions matching TRBD2. V was clipped by 7 bases and J by 0 bases; unmatched bases: 1. From germline, CDR1 is ENHRY and CDR2 SYGVKD. This CDR3 contains 14 residues. DNA for the CDR3: TGTGCCATCATGACTAGCGGGAGCTCCTACGAGCAGTACTTC. Amino acid sequence: CAIMTSGSSYEQYF.

The chain has TRBV7-9 and TRBJ2-3; D gene uncertain. Germline V gene sequence: CDR1 SEHNR, CDR2 FQNEAQ (reference sequence). The V end lost 0 bases, the J end lost 1 base, and 11 bases lay between the germline ends. The CDR3 contains 16 residues. This chain's CDR3 is CASSLAVVVGTDTQYF. The CDR3 coding sequence is TGTGCCAGCAGCTTAGCCGTAGTCGTCGGCACAGATACGCAGTATTTT.

The chain combines TRBV19 with TRBJ2-1; a possible D gene is TRBD2 (5 bases). Per the germline V gene, CDR1 is LNHDA and CDR2 is SQIVND (reference sequence). The CDR3 sequence is 15 residues long. V shed 6 bases and J shed 0 bases, with 12 bases lying between them. The CDR3 DNA follows: TGTGCCAGTAGGCTGCTAGCCAGCTCCTACAATGAGCAGTTCTTC. Protein sequence: CASRLLASSYNEQFF.

The chain's CDR3 is CASSTGQEGALNTEAFF. CDR3 coding DNA: TGTGCCAGCAGTACAGGACAGGAGGGGGCCTTGAACACTGAAGCTTTCTTT. The chain couples TRBV27 to TRBJ1-1, with TRBD1 identical over 7 bases. This CDR3 has 17 amino acids. Germline values: CDR1 MNHEY, CDR2 SMNVEV (reference sequence). The trim removed 5 bases at V and 0 bases at J, leaving 12 bases unmatched.

The chain employs TRBV13 and TRBJ2-5, with 8 bases matching TRBD1. The germline V gene has CDR1 PRHDT and CDR2 FYEKMQ (reference sequence). This CDR3 has 14 amino acids. Trimming cost V 5 bases and J 4 bases; bases outside gene matches: 6. CDR3 nucleotide sequence: TGTGCCAGCAGCGAGACAGGGGTCCCAGAGACCCAGTACTTC. It yields the protein CASSETGVPETQYF. Looking up the rest from reference TRBV13 and TRBJ2-5 gives the full variable domain: AAGVIQSPRHLIKEKRETATLKCYPIPRHDTVYWYQQGPGQDPQFLISFYEKMQSDKGSIPDRFSAQQFSDYHSELNMSSLELGDSALYFCASSETGVPETQYFGPGTRLLVL.

The V call is TRBV10-3, the J call TRBJ2-7, with D perhaps matching TRBD1 (6 bases). V was clipped by 8 bases and J by 3 bases, with 11 bases between them. Germline CDR1 ENHRY, CDR2 SYGVKD. CDR3 length: 12 residues. The DNA of the CDR3 is TGTGCCATCGGAGAACAGGGCTACGAGCAGTACTTC. Translated, it gives CAIGEQGYEQYF.

This clone was seen once. The V and J genes are TRBV29-1 and TRBJ2-1; D perhaps matches TRBD1 (5 bases). Germline assignment: CDR1 SQVTM and CDR2 ANQGSEA. V was clipped by 0 bases and J by 5 bases, with 14 bases between them. The CDR3 loop spans 15 amino acids. The CDR3 DNA reads as TGCAGCGTTGAAGAGGGTGACAGATGGGACAATGAGCAGTTCTTC. This codes for CSVEEGDRWDNEQFF.